The 13 T cell receptor beta chains listed next were all sequenced from one sample in a study of shared clonotypes between healthy human individuals. Repertoires were generated with immunoSEQ multiplex PCR, while TCRdb's copy carries only in-frame clones and drops some. Of millions of clones in the sample, around nine tenths were seen once. Sequenced sample: naive CD4+ T cells sorted from blood. Subset of the sample: CD45RA+ positively selected. These receptors were collected from a man between 18 and 29 years old in good health.

The J gene is TRBJ2-2, the V gene TRBV18; D is possibly TRBD2 (5 bases). Germline loops: CDR1 KGHSH, CDR2 LQKENI. Trimming took off 3 bases at V and 5 bases at J, with 13 bases between the two ends. This CDR3 spans 15 amino acids. The CDR3 is CASSPITGITGELFF. In DNA, the CDR3 is TGTGCCAGCTCACCCATAACGGGGATAACCGGGGAGCTGTTTTTT.

The V and J genes are TRBV5-5 and TRBJ1-2; 8 bases line up with TRBD1. J lost 6 bases, V lost 0 bases, and 7 bases had no gene match. CDR3 length: 15 residues. Germline V lookup: CDR1 SGHKS, CDR2 YYEKEE (reference sequence). The CDR3 DNA reads as TGTGCCAGCAGCTTGGCAGGGGGCGCAAATAATGGCTACACCTTC. Protein product: CASSLAGGANNGYTF.

The chain carries TRBV4-1 and TRBJ2-1; 11 nucleotides line up with TRBD2. This CDR3 comprises 18 residues. CDR1 is MGHRA, CDR2 YSYEKL, per germline. Trimming at V came to 1 base and at J to 0 bases, leaving 5 bases not matched to a gene. DNA for the CDR3: TGCGCCAGCAGCCAAGGTCTAGCGGGAGGAAGCTCCTACAATGAGCAGTTCTTC. Protein product: CASSQGLAGGSSYNEQFF.

This clone was observed once. This chain links TRBV9 with TRBJ2-3; 7 bases match TRBD2. The CDR3 spans 16 residues. Germline V gives CDR1 SGDLS, CDR2 YYNGEE. V shed 4 bases and J 2 bases; nucleotides not matched to a gene: 10. The CDR3 here is CASSLRGTTDTDTQYF. The CDR3, as DNA: TGTGCCAGCAGCCTCAGAGGGACTACCGACACAGATACGCAGTATTTT.

The rearrangement uses TRBV6-6 and TRBJ1-1, with a possible D match to TRBD1 (6 bases). V was cut by 5 bases and J by 3 bases, with 10 bases left in between. This CDR3 has 13 amino acids. Germline V gives CDR1 MNHNY, CDR2 SVGAGI (reference sequence). The CDR3 region is CASSVRGDTEAFF. The CDR3 coding sequence is TGTGCCAGCAGTGTTAGGGGGGACACTGAAGCTTTCTTT.

The chain links TRBV5-4 to TRBJ1-6; 8 bases are a match to TRBD1. V was pared by 4 bases and J by 7 bases, with 10 bases of the junction left unmatched. Germline V gives CDR1 SGHNT, CDR2 YYREEE (reference sequence). The CDR3 loop spans 16 amino acids. The CDR3 DNA reads TGTGCCAGCAGCAGCGCAGGGGGCCGCGGAAATTCACCCCTCCACTTT. Translation gives CASSSAGGRGNSPLHF. Full variable domain (missing parts from reference TRBV5-4 and TRBJ1-6): ETGVTQSPTHLIKTRGQQVTLRCSSQSGHNTVSWYQQALGQGPQFIFQYYREEENGRGNFPPRFSGLQFPNYSSELNVNALELDDSALYLCASSSAGGRGNSPLHFGNGTRLTVT.

Details on this clone: Other DNA variants within this sample encode the same CDR3. The chain carries TRBV6-5 and TRBJ1-3; D remains unclear. There are 14 residues in the CDR3. Trimming removed 5 bases from V and 0 bases from J, with 8 bases in between. The germline V gene has CDR1 MNHEY and CDR2 SVGAGI. The CDR3 here is CASSKSGSGNTIYF. The CDR3 bases are TGTGCCAGCAGTAAGAGCGGCTCTGGAAACACCATATATTTT.

About this clone itself: Other DNA sequences within the sample encode an identical CDR3. The chain couples TRBV11-2 to TRBJ2-7; possible D gene TRBD2, 5 bases. The germline CDR1 and CDR2 sequences are SGHAT and FQNNGV. V lost 3 bases and J lost 1, with 7 bases in between. The CDR3 has 13 residues. The CDR3 nucleotides are TGTGCCAGCAGCTTGGGAGCGTCCTACGAGCAGTACTTC. Its translation: CASSLGASYEQYF.

Here the CDR3 reads CASSLAEETQYF. CDR3 in DNA: TGTGCCAGCTCACTGGCAGAAGAGACCCAGTACTTC. The chain couples TRBV18 to TRBJ2-5; D is uncertain. Trimming removed 4 bases from V and 3 bases from J, with 6 bases in between. The CDR3 extends over 12 amino acids. CDR1 is KGHSH and CDR2 is LQKENI in the germline V gene.

The chain couples TRBV6-6 to TRBJ2-3, with a weak D call TRBD1 (5 bases). CDR3 length equals 16 residues. Germline lookup yields CDR1 MNHNY and CDR2 SVGAGI (reference sequence). With 7 bases removed from V and 0 bases from J, the gap between germline ends came to 17 bases. The CDR3 protein is CASNLQEPSSTDTQYF. The CDR3 coding sequence is TGTGCCAGCAACCTACAGGAACCCTCTAGCACAGATACGCAGTATTTT.

The chain recombines TRBV6-5 with TRBJ1-4; D is possibly TRBD1 (5 bases). CDR1 is MNHEY and CDR2 is SVGAGI in the germline V gene. The ends were cut back, 6 bases at V and 7 bases at J, with 18 bases in the middle. CDR3 length: 15 residues. In nucleotides, the CDR3 is TGTGCCAGCAGAAACCCCGGGGGGGTTGGTGAAAAACTGTTTTTT. Protein product: CASRNPGGVGEKLFF.

The J gene is TRBJ2-3, the V gene TRBV7-2; 13 nucleotides line up with TRBD2. CDR3 length: 18 amino acids. Germline V gene lookup returns CDR1 SGHTA and CDR2 FQGNSA. Trimming at V came to 6 bases and at J to 0 bases, leaving 9 bases not matched to a gene. CDR3 loop: CASRLTGLAGTSTDTQYF. CDR3 DNA sequence: TGTGCCAGCAGGCTAACGGGACTAGCGGGAACTAGCACAGATACGCAGTATTTT.

V and J are TRBV28 and TRBJ1-2; no clear D gene. Per the germline V gene, CDR1 is MDHEN and CDR2 is SYDVKM. CDR3 length equals 14 residues. V was cut by 5 bases and J by 0 bases, with 10 bases left in between. CDR3 amino acids: CASSEQLANYGYTF. CDR3 coding DNA: TGTGCCAGCAGTGAACAACTAGCTAACTATGGCTACACCTTC.